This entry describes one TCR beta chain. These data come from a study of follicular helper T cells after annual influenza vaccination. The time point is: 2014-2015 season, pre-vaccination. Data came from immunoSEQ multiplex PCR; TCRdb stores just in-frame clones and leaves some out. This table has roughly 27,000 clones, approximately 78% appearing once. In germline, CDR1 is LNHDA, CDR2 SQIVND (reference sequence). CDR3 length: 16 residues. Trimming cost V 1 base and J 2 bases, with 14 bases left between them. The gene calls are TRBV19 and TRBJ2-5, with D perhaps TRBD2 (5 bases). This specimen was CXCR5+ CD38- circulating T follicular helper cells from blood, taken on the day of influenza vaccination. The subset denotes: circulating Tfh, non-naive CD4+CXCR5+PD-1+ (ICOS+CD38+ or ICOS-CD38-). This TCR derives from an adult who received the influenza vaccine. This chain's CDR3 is CASSIAGLGRQETQYF. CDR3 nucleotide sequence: TGTGCCAGTAGTATAGCTGGACTTGGACGTCAAGAGACCCAGTACTTC.